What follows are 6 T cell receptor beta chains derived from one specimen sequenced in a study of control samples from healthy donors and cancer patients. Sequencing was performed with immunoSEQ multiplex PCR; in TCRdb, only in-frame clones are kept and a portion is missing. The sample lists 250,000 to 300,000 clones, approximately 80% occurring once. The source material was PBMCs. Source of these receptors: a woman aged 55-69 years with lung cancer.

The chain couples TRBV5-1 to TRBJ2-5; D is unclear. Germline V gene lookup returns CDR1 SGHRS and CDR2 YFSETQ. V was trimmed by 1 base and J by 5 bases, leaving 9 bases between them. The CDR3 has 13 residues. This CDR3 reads CASSLFDGETQYF. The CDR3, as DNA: TGCGCCAGCAGCTTGTTTGATGGGGAGACCCAGTACTTC. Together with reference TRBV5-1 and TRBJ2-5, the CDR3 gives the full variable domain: KAGVTQTPRYLIKTRGQQVTLSCSPISGHRSVSWYQQTPGQGLQFLFEYFSETQRNKGNFPGRFSGRQFSNSRSEMNVSTLELGDSALYLCASSLFDGETQYFGPGTRLLVL.

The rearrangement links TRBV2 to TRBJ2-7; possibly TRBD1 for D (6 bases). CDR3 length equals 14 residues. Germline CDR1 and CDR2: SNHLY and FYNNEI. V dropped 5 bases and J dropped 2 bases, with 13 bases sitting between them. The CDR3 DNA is TGTGCCAGCAGTACCAGGGGCTCTACCTACGAGCAGTACTTC. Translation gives CASSTRGSTYEQYF.

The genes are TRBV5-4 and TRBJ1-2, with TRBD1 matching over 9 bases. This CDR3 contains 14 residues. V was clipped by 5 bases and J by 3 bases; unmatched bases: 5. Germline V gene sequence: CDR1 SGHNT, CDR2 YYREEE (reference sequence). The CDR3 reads CASRPDRGDYGYTF. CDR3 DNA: TGTGCCAGCAGACCGGACAGGGGAGACTATGGCTACACCTTC.

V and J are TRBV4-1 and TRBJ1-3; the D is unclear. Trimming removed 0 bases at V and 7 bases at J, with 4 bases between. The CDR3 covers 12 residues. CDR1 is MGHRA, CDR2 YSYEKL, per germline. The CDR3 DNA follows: TGCGCCAGCAGCCAAGAAGGGAACACCATATATTTT. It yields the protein CASSQEGNTIYF.

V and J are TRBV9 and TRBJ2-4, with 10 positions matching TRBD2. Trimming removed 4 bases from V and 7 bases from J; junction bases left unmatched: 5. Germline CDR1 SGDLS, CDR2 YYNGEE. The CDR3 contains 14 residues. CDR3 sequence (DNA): TGTGCCAGCAGCCCCGGGACTAGCGAGAACATTCAGTACTTC. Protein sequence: CASSPGTSENIQYF.

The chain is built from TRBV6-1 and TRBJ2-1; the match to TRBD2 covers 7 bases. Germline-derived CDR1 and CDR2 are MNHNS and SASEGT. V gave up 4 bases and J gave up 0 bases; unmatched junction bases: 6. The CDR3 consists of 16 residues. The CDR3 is CASSASLAASYNEQFF. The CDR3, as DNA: TGTGCCAGCAGTGCGTCCCTAGCGGCCTCCTACAATGAGCAGTTCTTC.